The 18 T cell receptor beta chains reported below all come from one sample, sequenced in a study of T cells in tuberculosis. Time point reported: new active TB diagnosis, blood taken before or within 7 days of starting treatment. Only in-frame clones appear in the TCRdb table, and some are missing; sequencing was by immunoSEQ multiplex PCR. The sample shows more than 30,000 clones, around 94% of them seen only once. Source: PBMCs, taken at tuberculosis diagnosis. The receptors here all came from an adult with tuberculosis.

The genes are TRBV19 and TRBJ2-1; the D is unclear. Trimming removed 2 bases at V and 0 bases at J, with 14 bases between. CDR3 length: 17 residues. Germline CDR1 LNHDA, CDR2 SQIVND (reference sequence). CDR3 loop: CASSITLGRHSYNEQFF. For the CDR3, the DNA is TGTGCCAGTAGTATAACTCTGGGCAGGCACTCCTACAATGAGCAGTTCTTC.

This chain's CDR3 is CASSLGRTGAVTDTQYF. The CDR3 DNA is TGCGCCAGCAGCTTGGGAAGGACAGGGGCGGTCACAGATACGCAGTATTTT. The chain links TRBV5-1 to TRBJ2-3; 9 positions match TRBD1. The trim removed 0 bases at V and 2 bases at J, leaving 7 bases unmatched. Germline values: CDR1 SGHRS, CDR2 YFSETQ. The CDR3 spans 17 residues.

The chain uses TRBV2 and TRBJ2-7; D gene uncertain. The CDR3 spans 13 residues. With 7 bases removed from V and 5 bases from J, the gap between germline ends came to 15 bases. Germline CDR1 is SNHLY and CDR2 is FYNNEI. The CDR3 DNA reads TGTGCCAGCATGATATCAAGAGCCCACGAGCAGTACTTC. Encoded protein: CASMISRAHEQYF.

V and J are TRBV5-1 and TRBJ2-1; 9 bases match TRBD1. The CDR3 runs to 14 residues. CDR1 and CDR2 from the germline V gene are SGHRS and YFSETQ. Trimming removed 0 bases from V and 9 bases from J; junction bases left unmatched: 4. The CDR3 is CASSLEGTGPEQFF. In DNA, the CDR3 is TGCGCCAGCAGCTTGGAGGGGACAGGGCCTGAGCAGTTCTTC.

This chain joins TRBV11-3 and TRBJ2-2, with TRBD2 matching 8 bases. CDR3 size: 16 residues. J gave up 4 bases and V 4 bases, and 8 bases lay outside the gene matches. The V gene's germline CDR1 is SGHNT and CDR2 YENEEA. The CDR3 DNA reads as TGTGCCAGCAGCTCGGGAGGGGCAGGGTCCACCGGGGAGCTGTTTTTT. Translating it yields CASSSGGAGSTGELFF.

CDR3 loop: CASRADSTYGYTF. DNA for the CDR3: TGTGCCAGCAGGGCAGACTCTACCTATGGCTACACCTTC. J is TRBJ1-2 and V is TRBV2, with D hard to call. This CDR3 spans 13 amino acids. CDR1 and CDR2 from the germline V gene are SNHLY and FYNNEI. Trimming removed 6 bases at V and 4 bases at J, with 12 bases between.

The V and J genes are TRBV29-1 and TRBJ2-1; 8 nucleotides agree with TRBD1. There are 14 residues in the CDR3. Germline loops: CDR1 SQVTM, CDR2 ANQGSEA. The CDR3 DNA follows: TGCAGTGGGACTGGACAGGGTAAAAACAATGAGCAGTTCTTC. This translates into CSGTGQGKNNEQFF.

This chain uses TRBV15 with TRBJ1-5; D perhaps matches TRBD1 (5 bases). Trimming took off 5 bases at V and 1 base at J, with 15 bases between the two ends. The CDR3 is 16 amino acids. Looked up from germline, CDR1 is LNHNV and CDR2 is YYDKDF (reference sequence). CDR3 sequence reads: CATSGGWGGSNQPQHF. Written as DNA, the CDR3 is TGTGCCACCAGCGGAGGGTGGGGGGGGAGCAATCAGCCCCAGCATTTT.

The chain recombines TRBV30 with TRBJ2-3; TRBD2 agrees at 13 bases. CDR1 and CDR2 from the germline V gene are GTSNPN and SVGIG (reference sequence). Trimming removed 3 bases from V and 3 bases from J; junction bases left unmatched: 3. The CDR3 spans 15 residues. The CDR3 coding sequence is TGTGCCTGGAGGGGACTAGCGGGGTCGACAGATACGCAGTATTTT. Amino acids: CAWRGLAGSTDTQYF.

This sequence joins TRBV18 and TRBJ1-2; TRBD1 matches at 9 bases. The germline V gene has CDR1 KGHSH and CDR2 LQKENI. The CDR3 length is 16 residues. V trimming: 6 bases; J trimming: 6 bases; junction bases outside the gene matches: 14. The CDR3 here is CASSQNRDREKNGYTF. CDR3 coding DNA: TGTGCCAGCTCGCAGAATAGGGACAGGGAGAAGAATGGCTACACCTTC.

This CDR3 is CASSVGRNTEAFF. CDR3 bases: TGTGCCAGCAGCGTCGGGAGGAACACTGAAGCTTTCTTT. The V and J genes are TRBV9 and TRBJ1-1; D is undetermined. Germline loops: CDR1 SGDLS, CDR2 YYNGEE. The V end was cut by 2 bases, the J end by 1 base, with 6 bases between. The CDR3 runs to 13 residues.

This chain uses TRBV5-1 with TRBJ1-2; TRBD1 aligns across 9 bases. V shed 4 bases, J shed 8 bases, and the junction held 15 bases outside the gene matches. The CDR3 is 16 residues long. The germline gives CDR1 SGHRS, CDR2 YFSETQ. The CDR3 DNA reads as TGCGCCAGCAGCGGAGACAGGGGGTATTCGTCACTAGGCTACACCTTC. Encoded protein: CASSGDRGYSSLGYTF. The variable domain in full, with the rest retrieved from reference TRBV5-1 and TRBJ1-2, is KAGVTQTPRYLIKTRGQQVTLSCSPISGHRSVSWYQQTPGQGLQFLFEYFSETQRNKGNFPGRFSGRQFSNSRSEMNVSTLELGDSALYLCASSGDRGYSSLGYTFGSGTRLTVV.

V and J are TRBV5-4 and TRBJ1-1; D remains unclear. Per the germline V gene, CDR1 is SGHNT and CDR2 is YYREEE (reference sequence). With 4 bases removed from V and 4 bases from J, the gap between germline ends came to 8 bases. The length of the CDR3 is 12 residues. The CDR3 region is CASSPRGTEAFF. CDR3 coding DNA: TGTGCCAGCAGCCCCCGGGGCACTGAAGCTTTCTTT.

J is TRBJ1-5 and V is TRBV27, with 7 bases aligning to TRBD1. With 6 bases clipped from V and 0 bases from J, the junction kept 5 bases outside the gene matches. Germline V gene lookup returns CDR1 MNHEY and CDR2 SMNVEV (reference sequence). This CDR3 is built from 15 residues. CDR3 coding DNA: TGTGCCAGCAGATCGACAGGGCTTAGCAATCAGCCCCAGCATTTT. Its translation: CASRSTGLSNQPQHF.

The rearrangement uses TRBV5-1 and TRBJ2-3; 10 bases are shared with TRBD1. Looked up from germline, CDR1 is SGHRS and CDR2 is YFSETQ. The CDR3 extends over 15 amino acids. With V trimmed by 5 bases and J by 2 bases, 5 bases remained unmatched. This chain's CDR3 is CASRRQGAITDTQYF. The CDR3 DNA is TGCGCCAGCAGAAGACAGGGGGCTATCACAGATACGCAGTATTTT. The full variable domain, rest sourced from reference TRBV5-1 and TRBJ2-3, is KAGVTQTPRYLIKTRGQQVTLSCSPISGHRSVSWYQQTPGQGLQFLFEYFSETQRNKGNFPGRFSGRQFSNSRSEMNVSTLELGDSALYLCASRRQGAITDTQYFGPGTRLTVL.

CDR3 sequence: CASSQGQGGNQPQHF. DNA of the CDR3: TGTGCCAGCTCACAAGGTCAGGGGGGCAATCAGCCCCAGCATTTT. The rearrangement joins TRBV18 to TRBJ1-5, with 7 bases aligning to TRBD1. Looked up from germline, CDR1 is KGHSH and CDR2 is LQKENI. The CDR3 has 15 amino acids. J gave up 2 bases and V 4 bases, and 5 bases lay outside the gene matches.

The V and J genes are TRBV7-8 and TRBJ1-5; D might be TRBD1 (5 bases). Trimming cost V 5 bases and J 0 bases, with 11 bases left between them. This CDR3 region has 15 residues. Germline V gene lookup returns CDR1 SGHVS and CDR2 FQNEAQ. The CDR3 sequence is CASSLDIFSNQPQHF. Here the CDR3 DNA reads TGTGCCAGCAGCCTGGACATCTTTAGCAATCAGCCCCAGCATTTT. Using reference TRBV7-8 and TRBJ1-5 for the parts outside the CDR3, the full variable domain is GAGVSQSPRYKVAKRGQDVALRCDPISGHVSLFWYQQALGQGPEFLTYFQNEAQLDKSGLPSDRFFAERPEGSVSTLKIQRTQQEDSAVYLCASSLDIFSNQPQHFGDGTRLSIL.

J is TRBJ1-1 and V is TRBV10-3, with 11 bases identical to TRBD1. This CDR3 has 13 amino acids. The germline gives CDR1 ENHRY, CDR2 SYGVKD. Trimming took 8 bases from V and 5 from J; bases not matched to a gene: 4. The CDR3 DNA sequence: TGTGCCATCGAGGACAGGGGGCGAACTGAAGCTTTCTTT. Translating it yields CAIEDRGRTEAFF.